These T cell receptor beta chains were read from a single sample in a study of T cell responses to AZD1222 COVID-19 vaccine. Data came from immunoSEQ multiplex PCR; TCRdb stores just in-frame clones and leaves some out. The sample contains roughly 160,000 clones, roughly 90% of which appear only once. The sample here was peripheral blood, taken 28 days after the second AZD1222 dose. These receptor sequences come from an adult who received the AZD1222 COVID-19 vaccine. Each CDR3 is given with its conserved first and last residue. The D gene is left open where the match is weak. For some rows the clone size is stated as once, few or many, or as a class when expanded; others skip it.

j_call d_call v_call clone_size cdr3_length cdr3_aa cdr3_nt
TRBJ2-5 . TRBV7-8 . 15 CASSLAGVLKETQYF TGTGCCAGCAGCTTAGCGGGGGTCCTTAAGGAGACCCAGTACTTC
TRBJ2-5 TRBD1 TRBV11-1 . 15 CASSSSGTEQETQYF TGTGCCAGCAGTTCCTCCGGGACAGAACAAGAGACCCAGTACTTC
TRBJ1-1 . TRBV23-1 few 11 CARGQPTEAFF TGCGCCAGAGGACAGCCAACTGAAGCTTTCTTT
TRBJ2-1 . TRBV7-9 . 11 CASSPSVEQFF TGTGCCAGCAGCCCCTCGGTTGAGCAGTTCTTC
TRBJ2-7 . TRBV5-4 . 13 CASSLSGVYEQYF TGTGCCAGCAGCCTTTCCGGCGTCTACGAGCAGTACTTC
TRBJ1-1 . TRBV5-4 . 12 CASSLTGSEAFF TGTGCCAGCAGCTTAACCGGATCAGAAGCTTTCTTT
TRBJ1-2 . TRBV6-5 . 13 CASRPDNSNGYTF TGTGCCAGCAGGCCGGACAATTCAAACGGCTACACCTTC
TRBJ1-1 . TRBV19 . 13 CASIPRRYGEAFF TGTGCCAGTATCCCCAGACGGTACGGTGAAGCTTTCTTT
TRBJ1-6 . TRBV2 . 15 CASSDQHLTNSPLHF TGTGCCAGCAGTGATCAACACCTAACGAATTCACCCCTCCACTTT
TRBJ1-3 . TRBV5-1 . 16 CASTPSGLYSGNTIYF TGCGCCAGCACCCCGTCCGGGCTGTACTCTGGAAACACCATATATTTT
TRBJ2-7 . TRBV11-3 . 13 CASSPGPSYEQYF TGTGCCAGCAGTCCCGGCCCTTCCTACGAGCAGTACTTC
TRBJ2-7 . TRBV20-1 few 11 CSVSPGYEQYF TGCAGTGTGTCCCCCGGCTACGAGCAGTACTTC
TRBJ1-2 TRBD1 TRBV4-1 . 15 CASSQRQGDIYGYTF TGCGCCAGCAGCCAGAGACAGGGGGATATCTATGGCTACACCTTC
TRBJ1-1 . TRBV3-1/TRBV3-2 once 15 CASSGTLRGSTEAFF TGTGCCAGCAGCGGTACCCTTAGAGGTAGCACTGAAGCTTTCTTT
TRBJ1-2 . TRBV7-8 . 14 CASSSLGSPWGYTF TGTGCCAGCAGCTCCTTGGGCTCCCCCTGGGGCTACACCTTC
TRBJ2-7 TRBD2 TRBV28 . 15 CASSSGTSHPYEQYF TGTGCCAGCAGTTCCGGGACTAGTCATCCCTACGAGCAGTACTTC
TRBJ1-2 . TRBV27 . 15 CASSQGGGYNYGYTF TGTGCCAGCAGTCAGGGCGGGGGGTATAACTATGGCTACACCTTC
TRBJ1-2 . TRBV10-3 . 12 CAISESEYGYTF TGTGCCATCAGTGAGTCTGAGTACGGCTACACCTTC
TRBJ1-2 . TRBV5-4 . 17 CASSLASQGRYNYGYTF TGTGCCAGCAGCTTGGCTAGCCAGGGACGCTACAACTATGGCTACACCTTC
TRBJ1-6 . TRBV9 . 14 CASSVAGDNSPLHF TGTGCCAGCAGCGTAGCAGGGGATAATTCACCCCTCCACTTT
TRBJ2-7 . TRBV11-3 . 13 CASSFGPTYEQYF TGTGCCAGCAGCTTTGGTCCTACCTACGAGCAGTACTTC
TRBJ1-5 . TRBV6-5 . 14 CASSSSGANQPQHF TGTGCCAGCAGTTCCTCTGGGGCAAATCAGCCCCAGCATTTT
TRBJ2-7 . TRBV30 once 12 CAWSAWHYEQYF TGTGCCTGGAGTGCATGGCACTACGAGCAGTACTTC
TRBJ2-5 . TRBV14 . 15 CASSQDVPPQGTQYF TGTGCCAGCAGCCAAGACGTGCCCCCACAGGGGACCCAGTACTTC
TRBJ1-1 . TRBV6-5 few 15 CASSKAGHWNTEAFF TGTGCCAGCAGTAAGGCTGGACATTGGAACACTGAAGCTTTCTTT
TRBJ2-1 TRBD1 TRBV19 . 15 CASSTLYDRDNEQFF TGTGCCAGTAGTACTTTATACGACAGGGACAATGAGCAGTTCTTC
TRBJ2-3 . TRBV10-1 once 15 CASSSGFLTTDTQYF TGCGCCAGCAGTTCGGGTTTCCTCACCACAGATACGCAGTATTTT
TRBJ2-2 . TRBV6-5 . 15 CASRLDPANTGELFF TGTGCCAGCAGACTTGACCCGGCGAACACCGGGGAGCTGTTTTTT
TRBJ2-1 . TRBV11-3 . 13 CASSLDVVGEQFF TGTGCCAGCAGCTTAGATGTGGTCGGAGAGCAGTTCTTC
TRBJ2-1 TRBD2 TRBV15 few 16 CATSRATSGGAGEQFF TGTGCCACCAGCAGAGCGACTAGCGGGGGGGCGGGTGAGCAGTTCTTC
TRBJ2-7 TRBD1 TRBV13 . 15 CASSYDRVPSYEQYF TGTGCCAGCAGTTATGACAGGGTACCCTCCTACGAGCAGTACTTC
TRBJ2-5 . TRBV6-1 . 15 CASSEGAGLQETQYF TGTGCCAGCAGTGAAGGGGCAGGGCTTCAAGAGACCCAGTACTTC
TRBJ2-7 . TRBV5-5 . 13 CASSLWDDYEQYF TGTGCCAGCAGCTTGTGGGACGACTACGAGCAGTACTTC
TRBJ1-2 TRBD1 TRBV28 . 17 CASSLLTLTRQGDGYTF TGTGCCAGCAGTCTATTAACCCTGACCCGACAGGGAGATGGCTACACCTTC
TRBJ1-1 . TRBV4-1 once 15 CASSPETHRNTEAFF TGCGCCAGCAGCCCAGAGACACACCGTAACACTGAAGCTTTCTTT
TRBJ1-2 TRBD1 TRBV19 . 15 CASSMPGDRINGYTF TGTGCCAGTAGTATGCCAGGGGACAGAATTAATGGCTACACCTTC
TRBJ1-5 . TRBV6-1 . 17 CASSEAGQVWSNQPQHF TGTGCCAGCAGTGAAGCTGGGCAGGTTTGGAGCAATCAGCCCCAGCATTTT
TRBJ2-5 TRBD2 TRBV5-1 . 16 CASSLRIAGPQETQYF TGCGCCAGCAGCTTGAGAATAGCGGGGCCTCAAGAGACCCAGTACTTC
TRBJ2-1 . TRBV25-1 . 10 CASSASSLVF TGTGCCAGCAGTGCCTCCTCCTTGGTCTTC
TRBJ2-5 . TRBV20-1 . 11 CSASGRETQYF TGCAGTGCTAGCGGCAGAGAGACCCAGTACTTC
TRBJ2-2 . TRBV24-1 . 12 CATSDYAGELFF TGTGCCACCAGTGATTACGCCGGGGAGCTGTTTTTT
TRBJ1-1 . TRBV3-1/TRBV3-2 . 13 CASSEGQNTEAFF TGTGCCAGCAGCGAGGGACAGAACACTGAAGCTTTCTTT
TRBJ2-7 TRBD1 TRBV5-1 . 15 CASSLDQGAGGEQYF TGCGCCAGCAGCTTGGATCAGGGGGCCGGGGGCGAGCAGTACTTC
TRBJ1-5 . TRBV27 . 14 CASRRWGGNQPQHF TGTGCCAGCAGAAGGTGGGGGGGCAATCAGCCCCAGCATTTT